This TCR beta chain is drawn from a study of blood T cell repertoires in COVID-19 (dated by TCRdb to the early 2020s). Context from the whole study: Samples from collaborators originated in the United States, Italy and Spain and spanned both the acute and convalescent phases of COVID-19. The material from the prospective study consisted of cDNA or gDNA derived from T cells, B-cell-depleted T cells, or PBMCs. Subjects who had been exposed to COVID-19, were actively infected with it, or had recovered from it provided the deeply sampled blood TCRbeta repertoires that made up the dataset. The repertoires were released in a freely available public database intended as a resource for research on the immune response to SARS-CoV-2. Samples were obtained from the ongoing ImmuneRACE study (first 160 participants) and from about 1,300 subjects provided by 6 global collaborators. A de-identified subject ID, COVID-19 status, age in years and sex were almost always included in the sample metadata. Where available, HLA class I and class II types were taken from metadata supplied by the sample provider and were not determined by assay-based typing. Results the study describes overall, beyond this receptor: Clinical and demographic metadata were provided uncurated, with the amount varying by source and participant.

TCRbeta CDR3 regions were amplified from genomic DNA by means of the immunoSEQ Assay, a bias-controlled multiplex PCR. On the study's bioinformatics: The number of nucleated cells in each sample was estimated by amplification of reference gene primers within the assay. Sequence reads were collapsed and filtered to measure the absolute abundance of every unique TCRbeta CDR3 rearrangement. For each sample, productive Simpson clonality was calculated as the square root of Simpson's diversity index across productive rearrangements. TCRdb mirrors the immuneACCESS table, restricted to in-frame sequences. Some clones are absent from its copies; in checked studies, under half trace to an unresolved V gene, and the reason for the others is unknown. The D gene and trimming were derived from the DNA, and the V and J assignments and clone size from that table. The sample records around 150,000 clones, 80% of which are singletons. About 5.6% of the sample belongs to the ten largest clones.

The CDR3, from cysteine to phenylalanine, totals 16 residues. Only the CDR3 portion is preserved as DNA: 48 bases, with reading frame beginning at the first base. The germline V gene supplies CDR1 SGHTA and CDR2 FQGTGA. V lost 1 base and J lost 0 bases, and the count of bases not matched to a germline gene is 5. As for this clone: Its recognized antigen is unknown. No quality values exist for individual bases; no much larger clone is one base distant.

Participants in the prospective study were aged roughly 18 to 89 years, lived in 20 to 30 United States geographic areas, and enrolled through a virtual design. In the prospective study, participants were assigned to cohorts based on the clinical history participants reported in a screening survey and a study questionnaire. Recovered participants in ImmuneRACE Cohort 3 were defined as having two consecutive negative NP/OP PCR tests, clearance from a healthcare professional, or resolution of symptoms. Mobile phlebotomists in the prospective study collected whole blood, serum and a nasopharyngeal or oropharyngeal swab from every participant. Participants in the prospective study had the option to provide additional blood draws and questionnaires over a roughly 2-month period. Before DNA extraction, prospective study blood samples were shipped either frozen or at room temperature.

The clonotype originates from a man in his forties who had recovered from COVID-19. The specimen sequenced was PBMCs or T cells enriched from blood (not recorded which). The rearranged segments are TRBV7-3 and TRBJ2-5; TRBD2 aligns with 7 central bases. The DNA sequence reads TGTGCCAGCAGCTTAAGTTCTAGCGGTTACCAAGAGACCCAGTACTTC. Its product reads: CASSLSSSGYQETQYF.